This T cell receptor (beta chain) was found in a study of cytomegalovirus exposure and HLA in healthy donors. The PCR contained 60 Vbeta and 13 Jbeta primers. The repertoire was sequenced with immunoSEQ multiplex PCR; TCRdb's copy has only in-frame clones and lacks some. Of fewer than 200,000 clones in the sample, 70% to 80% were seen once. The CDR3 spans 16 residues. Trimming left V 2 bases short and J 4 bases short, with 14 bases between. Germline CDR1 and CDR2: SGHTA and FQGNSA. Points on this clone: Its antigen is still unknown.

Study results and caveats: Some V segments, including TRBV6-2 and TRBV6-3, were excluded as indistinguishable.

The source is a woman aged 45-60 years in good health and CMV-seronegative. The sequenced material came from PBMCs. The rearrangement uses TRBV7-2 and TRBJ2-2; D is possibly TRBD2 (6 bases). The chain's CDR3 is CASSLPGSSPTGELFF. Written as DNA, the CDR3 is TGTGCCAGCAGCTTACCCGGGAGTAGTCCCACCGGGGAGCTGTTTTTT.